Below are 6 T cell receptor beta chains sequenced from a single sample in a study of OX40 agonist ivuxolimab in advanced cancers. Produced via immunoSEQ multiplex PCR; TCRdb's table is partial and in-frame only. The sample shows some 40,000 clones, 90% to 95% of them seen only once. Material: CD4+ or CD8+ T cells sorted from blood, obtained in a trial of the OX40 agonist ivuxolimab. These receptors originate from an adult with an advanced solid tumor such as melanoma, head and neck, liver or kidney cancer.

With respect to this clone: This may stem from a read error, because a much larger clone lies one nucleotide away. V gene TRBV15 combines with J gene TRBJ2-3; D is unresolved. CDR1 is LNHNV, CDR2 YYDKDF, per germline (reference sequence). The CDR3 extends over 14 amino acids. The V end lost 0 bases, the J end lost 2 bases, and 6 bases lay between the germline ends. The CDR3 loop reads CATSRDRNTDTQYF. The CDR3 nucleotides read TGTGCCACCAGCAGAGATCGGAACACAGATACGCAGTATTTT.

Of note for this clone: At one end the junction does not follow the germline gene, possibly because of a read error. The sample contains more than one DNA sequence encoding this CDR3. The chain carries TRBV5-1 and TRBJ2-5; D ambiguous. Germline V gene lookup returns CDR1 SGHRS and CDR2 YFSETQ. The CDR3 is made up of 14 amino acids. The CDR3 nucleotides are TGCGCCAGTAGCTTGGGCCTAAACCAAGAGACCCAGTACTTC. It translates to CASSLGLNQETQYF.

The gene calls are TRBV11-2 and TRBJ2-1; tentatively, D is TRBD1 or TRBD2 (6 bases each). The CDR3 has 15 amino acids. The V end was cut by 8 bases, the J end by 10 bases, with 24 bases between. Germline V gene sequence: CDR1 SGHAT, CDR2 FQNNGV. CDR3 in amino acids: CASRPMGGAGSEQFF. DNA of the CDR3: TGTGCCAGCCGACCGATGGGGGGCGCGGGTTCGGAGCAGTTCTTC.

The CDR3 sequence: CASITDRGYNYGYTF. The CDR3 bases are TGTGCCAGCATCACCGACAGGGGATATAACTATGGCTACACCTTC. The chain uses TRBV2 and TRBJ1-2; 8 nucleotides agree with TRBD1. V was pared by 7 bases and J by 1 base, with 8 bases of the junction left unmatched. The length of the CDR3 is 15 residues. CDR1 SNHLY and CDR2 FYNNEI come from the germline V gene.

The rearrangement links TRBV27 to TRBJ2-1, with 8 positions matching TRBD2. Germline values: CDR1 MNHEY, CDR2 SMNVEV (reference sequence). This CDR3 is built from 13 residues. With V trimmed by 6 bases and J by 9 bases, 7 bases remained unmatched. The CDR3 coding sequence is TGTGCCAGCAGCTGGGGACTAGATGTTGAGCAGTTCTTC. Translating gives CASSWGLDVEQFF.

The chain recombines TRBV4-1 with TRBJ2-7; no reliable D call. Trimming stripped 2 bases from V and 2 bases from J, with 13 bases between. Looked up from germline, CDR1 is MGHRA and CDR2 is YSYEKL. The CDR3 totals 15 residues. The CDR3 nucleotides are TGCGCCAGCAGCCAAAGATTGGGCAGCACCTACGAGCAGTACTTC. Translated: CASSQRLGSTYEQYF.